The 9 T cell receptor beta chains reported below all come from one sample, sequenced in a study of blood T cell repertoires in COVID-19. Here immunoSEQ multiplex PCR was the method, and the copy in TCRdb shows in-frame clones only, minus some. The table shows 400,000 to 450,000 clones, with roughly 88% occurring only once. Specimen: PBMCs or T cells enriched from blood (not recorded which). The source of these receptors is a man between 18 and 35 years old who had recovered from COVID-19.

This sequence joins TRBV3-1 (or the pseudogene TRBV3-2) and TRBJ1-2; D remains ambiguous. The CDR3 consists of 16 residues. Germline assignment: CDR1 LGHDT and CDR2 YNNKEL (reference sequence). V dropped 0 bases and J dropped 4 bases, with 15 bases sitting between them. In nucleotides, the CDR3 is TGTGCCAGCAGCCAAGATCATACCGTACTTTCCTATGGCTACACCTTC. It specifies CASSQDHTVLSYGYTF.

This chain joins TRBV28 and TRBJ2-7; 7 positions agree with TRBD1. Germline assignment: CDR1 MDHEN and CDR2 SYDVKM. The CDR3 sequence is 12 residues long. Trimming took 5 bases from V and 9 from J; bases not matched to a gene: 7. For the CDR3, the DNA is TGTGCCAGCAGTCTACCTACAGGGGTGCAGTACTTC. Translation: CASSLPTGVQYF.

This rearrangement joins TRBV11-2 to TRBJ1-5, with D possibly matching TRBD1 (5 bases). V gave up 4 bases and J gave up 2 bases, with 18 bases separating them. Germline CDR1 SGHAT, CDR2 FQNNGV. The CDR3 extends over 17 amino acids. This CDR3 is CASSSTAGGVGNQPQHF. DNA of the CDR3: TGTGCCAGCAGCTCAACCGCGGGGGGAGTGGGCAATCAGCCCCAGCATTTT.

The chain couples TRBV9 to TRBJ2-2, with TRBD1 as a possible D gene (6 bases). Trimming took 4 bases from V and 0 from J, leaving 10 bases between them. Germline V lookup: CDR1 SGDLS, CDR2 YYNGEE. This CDR3 has 15 amino acids. The CDR3 here is CASSLGQTNTGELFF. Written as DNA, the CDR3 is TGTGCCAGCAGCCTTGGACAGACGAACACCGGGGAGCTGTTTTTT.

This chain links TRBV10-3 with TRBJ1-5; unclear D gene. In germline, CDR1 is ENHRY, CDR2 SYGVKD. The CDR3 runs to 14 residues. V lost 6 bases and J 2 bases, leaving 11 bases between the germline ends. CDR3 region: CAIRGLGGNQPQHF. The CDR3 nucleotides read TGTGCCATCAGAGGACTCGGGGGCAATCAGCCCCAGCATTTT.

The V call is TRBV2, the J call TRBJ1-5, with unresolved D. The CDR3 contains 15 residues. Per the germline V gene, CDR1 is SNHLY and CDR2 is FYNNEI. Trimming left V 7 bases short and J 1 base short, with 14 bases between. CDR3 DNA sequence: TGTGCCAGCAAGGGAGCGGATAGAAGCAATCAGCCCCAGCATTTT. Protein sequence: CASKGADRSNQPQHF.

The V and J genes are TRBV10-3 and TRBJ2-7, with D possibly being TRBD2 (5 bases). Trimming cost V 2 bases and J 2 bases, with 10 bases left between them. This CDR3 region has 14 residues. From germline, CDR1 is ENHRY and CDR2 SYGVKD. This CDR3 is CAISEQEGPYEQYF. Written as DNA, the CDR3 is TGTGCCATCAGTGAGCAAGAGGGCCCCTACGAGCAGTACTTC.

The rearrangement links TRBV5-6 to TRBJ2-3; TRBD2 aligns across 7 bases. Germline lookup yields CDR1 SGHDT and CDR2 YYEEEE. Trimming at V came to 0 bases and at J to 5 bases, leaving 12 bases not matched to a gene. The CDR3 extends over 17 amino acids. CDR3 loop: CASSLAGTTSPGDTQYF. CDR3 DNA sequence: TGTGCCAGCAGCTTGGCCGGGACGACTAGCCCGGGAGATACGCAGTATTTT.

The chain carries TRBV10-1 and TRBJ1-1, with a tentative D call TRBD1 (5 bases). Trimming took 4 bases from V and 6 from J, leaving 12 bases between them. Germline CDR1 WNHNN, CDR2 SYGVQD (reference sequence). This CDR3 comprises 13 residues. For the CDR3, the DNA is TGCGCCAGCAGTGTGACTAGGGGCGCTGAAGCTTTCTTT. Translated: CASSVTRGAEAFF.